This T cell receptor beta chain comes out of a study of blood T cell repertoires in COVID-19. The V gene lost 4 bases and the J gene lost 6 bases, with 18 bases spanning the gap. Germline V gene lookup returns CDR1 LGHDT and CDR2 YNNKEL (reference sequence). The CDR3 sequence is 15 residues long. Clones were read by immunoSEQ multiplex PCR, and TCRdb kept only the in-frame ones, dropping some. The data show around 300,000 clones, 80% to 90% seen once. V gene TRBV3-1 (or the pseudogene TRBV3-2) combines with J gene TRBJ2-5, with D tentatively TRBD2 (5 bases). This receptor was identified in a woman aged 45-59 years with COVID-19, enrolled during active disease. Sequenced input: peripheral blood. This chain's CDR3 is CASSPQIGVGKTQYF. The CDR3 DNA follows: TGTGCCAGCAGCCCTCAGATCGGGGTGGGAAAGACCCAGTACTTC.